This T cell receptor beta chain was identified in a study of response to subunit inactivated influenza vaccine. The V and J ends lost 2 bases and 3 bases respectively, with 15 bases between them. Germline CDR1 and CDR2: SQVTM and ANQGSEA. The CDR3 covers 15 residues. In TCRdb, the RT-PCR reads were re-called with MiXCR into one record per CDR3 protein. The sample comprises 700,000 to 900,000 distinct CDR3 sequences, roughly 20% of which are singletons, and 10% rests with the top ten. The sequence derives from a man between 45 and 60 years old who received an inactivated influenza vaccine. Material: PBMCs from blood, obtained around 5 days after vaccination. The chain joins TRBV29-1 to TRBJ2-3; D might be TRBD1 or TRBD2, each matching 5 bases. CDR3 protein: CSVEPTGRETDTQYF. CDR3 nucleotides: TGCAGCGTTGAACCGACGGGCAGGGAGACAGATACGCAGTATTTT.